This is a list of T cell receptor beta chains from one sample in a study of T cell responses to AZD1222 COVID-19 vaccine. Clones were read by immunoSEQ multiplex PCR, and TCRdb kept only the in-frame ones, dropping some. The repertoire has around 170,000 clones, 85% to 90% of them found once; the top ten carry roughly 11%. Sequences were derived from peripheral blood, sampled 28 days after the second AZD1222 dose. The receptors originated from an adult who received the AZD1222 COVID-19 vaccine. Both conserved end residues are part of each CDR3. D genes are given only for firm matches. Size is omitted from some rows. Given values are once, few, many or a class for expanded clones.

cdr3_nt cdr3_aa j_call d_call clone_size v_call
TGTGCCAGCTCACCGGGACAGAGTCCCTACGAGCAGTACTTC CASSPGQSPYEQYF TRBJ2-7 TRBD1 . TRBV18
TGTGCCAGCATCGTCTCCCGGGACAGACATGGCTACACCTTC CASIVSRDRHGYTF TRBJ1-2 TRBD1 . TRBV6-1
TGTGCCAGCAGTTTGATTGGTGCCGACCAAGAGACCCAGTACTTC CASSLIGADQETQYF TRBJ2-5 . . TRBV5-5
TGTGCCAGCAGCTTAGGGGGGACAGTTAATCAGCCCCAGCATTTT CASSLGGTVNQPQHF TRBJ1-5 TRBD1 . TRBV7-2
TGTGCCAGTAGTCCTCGTAGACTTTTGGAGCAGTTCTTC CASSPRRLLEQFF TRBJ2-1 . . TRBV19
TGTGCCAGCAGCCCAGGACAGGGCCCCAATCAGCCCCAGCATTTT CASSPGQGPNQPQHF TRBJ1-5 TRBD1 . TRBV7-9
TGTGCCTGCGGGCAAGAACTAGCCTCAGATACGCAGTATTTT CACGQELASDTQYF TRBJ2-3 . . TRBV3-1/TRBV3-2
TGTGCCAGCAGTATCGGGACGGGCAATCAGCCCCAGCATTTT CASSIGTGNQPQHF TRBJ1-5 . . TRBV2
TGTGCCAGCAGCTTGGAGACGGGGAACACCGGGGAGCTGTTTTTT CASSLETGNTGELFF TRBJ2-2 . . TRBV5-4
TGTGCCATCAGTGACCCGGACAGGGACCTCAATCAGCCCCAGCATTTT CAISDPDRDLNQPQHF TRBJ1-5 TRBD1 . TRBV10-3
TGTGCCACCCAAACAGGGGTTCGGAACACTGAAGCTTTCTTT CATQTGVRNTEAFF TRBJ1-1 TRBD1 few TRBV6-5
TGTGCCAGCAGTTTTGCGGGGTCCGGCTATGGCTACACCTTC CASSFAGSGYGYTF TRBJ1-2 . . TRBV28
TGTGCCAGCAGTGGTACCGGGACAGGGGTGGGCGAGCAGTACTTC CASSGTGTGVGEQYF TRBJ2-7 TRBD1 . TRBV2
TGTGCCAGCAGTTCACTTGGAGGAGGGGCCGGCAATGAGCAGTTCTTC CASSSLGGGAGNEQFF TRBJ2-1 . . TRBV6-2/TRBV6-3
TGTGCCATCAGTGAGTCAATGAGCAATCAGCCCCAGCATTTT CAISESMSNQPQHF TRBJ1-5 . . TRBV10-3
TGTGCCAGCAGTTTATGGGGACAGGGTTTATCATCCTACGAGCAGTACTTC CASSLWGQGLSSYEQYF TRBJ2-7 TRBD1 . TRBV28
TGTGCCAGCAGCTTTCGAAGGGATCAGCCCCAGCATTTT CASSFRRDQPQHF TRBJ1-5 . few TRBV5-8
TGTGCTAGTGGTCTTCTACAAGTTGGGGATACGCAGTATTTT CASGLLQVGDTQYF TRBJ2-3 . . TRBV12-5
TGTGCCAGCAGTGAGGGGGGCTTAGCCGAGCAGTACTTC CASSEGGLAEQYF TRBJ2-7 . . TRBV25-1
TGTGCCAGTAGTATAGGAGGACAGGGGGCGAACGAGCAGTACTTC CASSIGGQGANEQYF TRBJ2-7 TRBD1 . TRBV19
TGTGCCTGGAGTGCGGGACAGGATAATGAAAAACTGTTTTTT CAWSAGQDNEKLFF TRBJ1-4 TRBD1 . TRBV30
TGTGCCATCAGTGCGGACAGGGGGCGGACTGAAGCTTTCTTT CAISADRGRTEAFF TRBJ1-1 TRBD1 . TRBV10-3
TGTGCCAGCAGCCAAGATCCCCAGGGGCGCGAAGCCCCGCAGTTCTTC CASSQDPQGREAPQFF TRBJ2-1 . . TRBV3-1/TRBV3-2
TGCGCCAGCAGCCAGACTGGGGGACAGCGCACAGATACGCAGTATTTT CASSQTGGQRTDTQYF TRBJ2-3 TRBD1 . TRBV4-1
TGTGCCAGCAGTCCCGACAGGGGCCATAATGAAAAACTGTTTTTT CASSPDRGHNEKLFF TRBJ1-4 TRBD1 . TRBV6-5
TGTGCCAGCAGGAGGGCCCATGGCTACACCTTC CASRRAHGYTF TRBJ1-2 . . TRBV28
TGTGCCAGTAGTATGGCGCAGGGGAATTCACCCCTCCACTTT CASSMAQGNSPLHF TRBJ1-6 . . TRBV19
TGTGCCAGCAGTGAATACACCACCTTCTATGGCTACACCTTC CASSEYTTFYGYTF TRBJ1-2 . . TRBV6-1
TGCAGTGCCGAGCTGATTTTGTCCCTCCACTTT CSAELILSLHF TRBJ1-6 . . TRBV20-1
TGCGCCAGCACCGCAGGGGGCAACACTGAAGCTTTCTTT CASTAGGNTEAFF TRBJ1-1 TRBD1 . TRBV5-1
TGCGCCAGCGCCGGGACTCAAGAGACCCAGTACTTC CASAGTQETQYF TRBJ2-5 . . TRBV10-2
TGTGCCAGCAGCATTAGCGGGGGGGCCTACAATGAGCAGTTCTTC CASSISGGAYNEQFF TRBJ2-1 TRBD2 . TRBV7-2
TGTGCCAGCTCACCAATTCCGGCAGGCCCGGTCTCTGGGGCCAACGTCCTGACTTTC CASSPIPAGPVSGANVLTF TRBJ2-6 . . TRBV18
TGTGCCAGCAGCCCCCTCACCCCAAAGGGTAGAATGAACACTGAAGCTTTCTTT CASSPLTPKGRMNTEAFF TRBJ1-1 . . TRBV11-2
TGTGCCAGCAGCGTAGAGGGGGACAACACTGAAGCTTTCTTT CASSVEGDNTEAFF TRBJ1-1 . . TRBV9
TGTGCCAGCAGGGGAGGCGACAGGGCTGGAAACACCATATATTTT CASRGGDRAGNTIYF TRBJ1-3 TRBD1 . TRBV6-5
TGTGCCAGCAGCCCACGGGACAGGGGGGGGCCCCAGCATTTT CASSPRDRGGPQHF TRBJ1-5 TRBD1 . TRBV3-1/TRBV3-2
TGTGCCAGCCCTGTGGGGGGATATGGCTACACCTTC CASPVGGYGYTF TRBJ1-2 . . TRBV6-5
TGTGCCAGTAGTCCGAAGTCGACAAGCTACGCGAACACCGGGGAGCTGTTTTTT CASSPKSTSYANTGELFF TRBJ2-2 . . TRBV19
TGTGCCAGCAGTCCCGGACAGGGAACGTCGGGCTACACCTTC CASSPGQGTSGYTF TRBJ1-2 TRBD1 . TRBV9
TGTGCCAGCTCACCAACTAGCACCGGGGAGCTGTTTTTT CASSPTSTGELFF TRBJ2-2 . . TRBV18
TGTGCCAGCAGCTTAGGGTCACATCAGCCCCAGCATTTT CASSLGSHQPQHF TRBJ1-5 . . TRBV7-9
TGTGCCAGCAGCTCGCGGGACACTAGAAACACCATATATTTT CASSSRDTRNTIYF TRBJ1-3 . few TRBV3-1/TRBV3-2
TGCAGCGTTCAGAGCGGGGGGGCCCCCGGGGAGCTGTTTTTT CSVQSGGAPGELFF TRBJ2-2 TRBD2 . TRBV29-1
TGCGCCAGCAGCCTCAACCAAGCCGGGACAGGGAACGCAGATACGCAGTATTTT CASSLNQAGTGNADTQYF TRBJ2-3 TRBD1 . TRBV4-3
TGTGCCAGCAGTCACCGGGACAGTAGCACAGATACGCAGTATTTT CASSHRDSSTDTQYF TRBJ2-3 TRBD1 . TRBV7-8
TGTGCCAGCAGCGTCGGCAGTCGGCAGGGCAGCACTGAAGCTTTCTTT CASSVGSRQGSTEAFF TRBJ1-1 . . TRBV9
TGTGCCAGCAGCCAGCGGACTAGCAGCACAGATACGCAGTATTTT CASSQRTSSTDTQYF TRBJ2-3 TRBD2 . TRBV3-1/TRBV3-2